Following are 10 T cell receptor beta chains from one sample sequenced in a study of neoadjuvant anti-PD-1 for oral cavity cancer. The table came from immunoSEQ multiplex PCR; TCRdb's copy has only in-frame clones and leaves some out. The table includes 50,000 to 65,000 clones, roughly 84% detected once. The starting material was PBMCs, obtained before nivolumab (anti-PD-1) treatment. Receptor source: a person between 35 and 79 years old with oral cavity squamous cell carcinoma.

This clone was counted between two and nine times. In DNA, the CDR3 is TGTGCCAGCAGTTATTCCGGGACAGAATCCTACGAGCAGTACTTC. Protein: CASSYSGTESYEQYF. The V gene is TRBV6-6, the J gene TRBJ2-7, with TRBD1 identical over 7 bases. Germline loops: CDR1 MNHNY, CDR2 SVGAGI (reference sequence). The trim removed 3 bases at V and 1 base at J, leaving 6 bases unmatched. This CDR3 has 15 amino acids.

V gene TRBV5-1 combines with J gene TRBJ2-5, with TRBD2 as a possible D gene (6 bases). CDR1 and CDR2 from the germline V gene are SGHRS and YFSETQ. The CDR3 spans 18 residues. The V gene lost 4 bases and the J gene lost 4 bases, with 26 bases spanning the gap. The CDR3 sequence is CASSLRSPGLRVGETQYF. For the CDR3, the DNA is TGCGCCAGCAGCCTTCGCTCCCCGGGACTTCGGGTAGGAGAGACCCAGTACTTC.

The V gene is TRBV4-1, the J gene TRBJ1-1; D possibly corresponds to TRBD1 (6 bases). Germline V gene sequence: CDR1 MGHRA, CDR2 YSYEKL. V was clipped by 0 bases and J by 5 bases, with 10 bases between them. The CDR3 is made up of 14 amino acids. The CDR3 here is CASSQDRGATEAFF. The CDR3 bases are TGCGCCAGCAGCCAAGATCGGGGGGCTACTGAAGCTTTCTTT.

Only a few counts were recorded for this clone. The chain links TRBV5-4 to TRBJ2-2, with 9 bases identical to TRBD1. The CDR3 has 14 residues. Trimming removed 4 bases from V and 4 bases from J; junction bases left unmatched: 2. Germline CDR1 reads SGHNT; CDR2 reads YYREEE (reference sequence). The CDR3 is CASSGQGRTGELFF. CDR3 DNA: TGTGCCAGCAGCGGACAGGGGCGCACCGGGGAGCTGTTTTTT.

The gene calls are TRBV10-3 and TRBJ1-1, with TRBD1 matching over 8 bases. This CDR3 has 14 residues. V lost 6 bases and J lost 0; bases outside the gene matches: 3. From germline, CDR1 is ENHRY and CDR2 SYGVKD. The CDR3 region is CAIRSGGMNTEAFF. CDR3 coding DNA: TGTGCCATCAGGTCAGGGGGCATGAACACTGAAGCTTTCTTT.

This clone was observed a single time. V is TRBV27 and J is TRBJ1-5; D is uncertain. Germline assignment: CDR1 MNHEY and CDR2 SMNVEV (reference sequence). The CDR3 covers 15 residues. V was trimmed by 2 bases and J by 0 bases, leaving 8 bases between them. In DNA form, the CDR3 reads TGTGCCAGCAGTTTAATAGCCAGTAGCAATCAGCCCCAGCATTTT. Its protein product is CASSLIASSNQPQHF.

The chain joins TRBV5-4 to TRBJ1-2; TRBD1 is a possible D gene (6 bases). V was clipped by 0 bases and J by 4 bases, with 16 bases between them. The CDR3 is made up of 16 amino acids. Germline-derived CDR1 and CDR2 are SGHNT and YYREEE (reference sequence). CDR3 coding DNA: TGTGCCAGCAGCTTGGCCTCCACAGGGAGGTCCTATGGCTACACCTTC. This gives the protein CASSLASTGRSYGYTF.

This clone was counted between two and nine times. The genes are TRBV19 and TRBJ1-2; D call uncertain. This CDR3 has 12 amino acids. Trimming took off 3 bases at V and 5 bases at J, with 7 bases between the two ends. Germline values: CDR1 LNHDA, CDR2 SQIVND (reference sequence). The chain's CDR3 is CASSISSYGYTF. The CDR3 coding sequence is TGTGCCAGTAGTATTTCATCGTATGGCTACACCTTC.

J is TRBJ2-3 and V is TRBV10-3, with TRBD2 matching 8 bases. Germline V gives CDR1 ENHRY, CDR2 SYGVKD. The CDR3 is made up of 17 amino acids. V lost 7 bases and J lost 2; bases outside the gene matches: 14. This chain's CDR3 is CAINRGGRGVNTDTQYF. In nucleotides, the CDR3 is TGTGCCATCAATCGGGGGGGCCGGGGAGTTAACACAGATACGCAGTATTTT.

The chain couples TRBV7-2 to TRBJ1-1; D is perhaps TRBD1 (5 bases). In germline, CDR1 is SGHTA, CDR2 FQGNSA. The CDR3 totals 12 residues. V was shortened by 5 bases and J by 9 bases, with 13 bases between the two germline ends. The CDR3 bases are TGTGCCAGCAGCCCCGAAGGGGTCAAAGCTTTCTTT. It yields the protein CASSPEGVKAFF.